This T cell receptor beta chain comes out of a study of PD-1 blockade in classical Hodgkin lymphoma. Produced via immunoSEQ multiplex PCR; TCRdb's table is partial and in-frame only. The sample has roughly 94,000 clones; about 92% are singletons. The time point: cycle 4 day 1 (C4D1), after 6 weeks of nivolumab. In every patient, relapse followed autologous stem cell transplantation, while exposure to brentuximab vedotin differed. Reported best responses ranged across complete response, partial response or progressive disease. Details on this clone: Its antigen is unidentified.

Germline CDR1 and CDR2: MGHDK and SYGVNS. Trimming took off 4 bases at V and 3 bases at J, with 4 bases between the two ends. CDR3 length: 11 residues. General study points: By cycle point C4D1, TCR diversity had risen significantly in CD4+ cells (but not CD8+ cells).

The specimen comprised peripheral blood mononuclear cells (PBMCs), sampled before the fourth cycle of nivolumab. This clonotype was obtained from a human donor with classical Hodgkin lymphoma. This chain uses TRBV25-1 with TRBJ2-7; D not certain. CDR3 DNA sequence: TGTGCCAGCAGTGGCCACTACGAGCAGTACTTC. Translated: CASSGHYEQYF.